This T cell receptor (beta chain) was obtained from a study of spatial heterogeneity in lung cancer. The time point is: sample taken at primary tumor resection. Whole RNA, isolated from tumor, nontumor lung or frozen PBMC, was sequenced without prior sorting. TCRdb processed the 5' RACE reads anew with MiXCR; each CDR3 protein has one entry. The top ten clones hold about 15% of a sample with about 6,100 distinct CDR3 sequences, approximately 12% of them seen once. This clonotype is medium-sized in the sample. CDR1 DFQATT and CDR2 SNEGSKA come from the germline V gene (reference sequence). The CDR3 length is 15 residues. V was clipped by 5 bases and J by 0 bases, with 11 bases between them.

The V gene is TRBV20-1, the J gene TRBJ2-6, with D perhaps matching TRBD1 or TRBD2 (5 bases each). The source material was normal lung tissue next to the tumor, sampled at surgery. The receptor was isolated from a male donor with early-stage non-small cell lung cancer. The CDR3 region is CSAPGQASGANVLTF. The CDR3 coding sequence is TGCAGTGCTCCGGGGCAAGCCTCTGGGGCCAACGTCCTGACTTTC.